This T cell receptor (beta chain) was identified during a study of T cell changes during pregnancy in multiple sclerosis. Assay used: immunoSEQ multiplex PCR; TCRdb lists only in-frame clones, some missing. The sample has about 42,000 clones, roughly 84% seen once; the top ten hold 0.64%. This receptor was obtained from a female donor with multiple sclerosis, enrolled in a pregnancy study. The sequencing used CD4+ T cells from peripheral blood mononuclear cells, collected before pregnancy.

The CDR3 protein is CASNGLTSGGSTNTGELFF. In DNA, the CDR3 is TGTGCCAGCAATGGTCTCACTAGCGGGGGGTCTACGAACACCGGGGAGCTGTTTTTT. This chain uses TRBV11-2 with TRBJ2-2; 12 positions match TRBD2. Unmatched junction bases numbered 12, after V lost 7 bases and J lost 0 bases. Germline CDR1 and CDR2: SGHAT and FQNNGV. This CDR3 region has 19 residues.